These T cell receptor beta chains were read from a single sample in a study of cytomegalovirus exposure and HLA in healthy donors. Assay: immunoSEQ multiplex PCR; the TCRdb copy retains only in-frame clones and omits some. The sample yields 130,000 or so clones, 77% seen once. The sequencing input was PBMCs. The source is a female donor in good health and CMV-seronegative. Both conserved end residues are part of each CDR3. Each record gives: D gene, V gene, clone size, J gene, CDR3 DNA, CDR3 protein. D genes are given only for firm matches. Not every row has a clone size; where given, it reads once, few, many or a size class.

d_gene: NA; v_gene: TRBV10-2; abundance: NA; j_gene: TRBJ1-2; CDR3nt: TGCGCCAGCAGTGACAGGGGTGATGGCTACACCTTC; CDR3aa: CASSDRGDGYTF
d_gene: TRBD1; v_gene: TRBV4-1; abundance: NA; j_gene: TRBJ1-1; CDR3nt: TGCGCCAGCAGCCAAGATGTCCCAGGGGGGCTTATATCTGAAGCTTTCTTT; CDR3aa: CASSQDVPGGLISEAFF
d_gene: NA; v_gene: TRBV19; abundance: once; j_gene: TRBJ1-5; CDR3nt: TGTGCCAGTAGTATCCCGGTAAATAGCAATCAGCCCCAGCATTTT; CDR3aa: CASSIPVNSNQPQHF
d_gene: NA; v_gene: TRBV18; abundance: NA; j_gene: TRBJ2-3; CDR3nt: TGTGCCAGCTCACCGTCGACAGATACGCAGTATTTT; CDR3aa: CASSPSTDTQYF
d_gene: NA; v_gene: TRBV5-6; abundance: NA; j_gene: TRBJ2-1; CDR3nt: TGTGCCAGCAGGTCGCACCCGCTAATAACGGTGAATGAGCAGTTCTTC; CDR3aa: CASRSHPLITVNEQFF
d_gene: NA; v_gene: TRBV20-1; abundance: NA; j_gene: TRBJ2-3; CDR3nt: TGCAGTGCTAAGGGGACAGATACGCAGTATTTT; CDR3aa: CSAKGTDTQYF
d_gene: NA; v_gene: TRBV4-2; abundance: NA; j_gene: TRBJ1-5; CDR3nt: TGTGCCAGCAGCGGGGGGGGCAATCAGCCCCAGCATTTT; CDR3aa: CASSGGGNQPQHF
d_gene: NA; v_gene: TRBV27; abundance: NA; j_gene: TRBJ1-5; CDR3nt: TGTGCCAGCAGTTTAACCTCAGGGAATCAGCCCCAGCATTTT; CDR3aa: CASSLTSGNQPQHF
d_gene: TRBD1; v_gene: TRBV2; abundance: NA; j_gene: TRBJ2-7; CDR3nt: TGTGCCAGCAGTGCACAGGGGGCCACCTACGAGCAGTACTTC; CDR3aa: CASSAQGATYEQYF
d_gene: TRBD1; v_gene: TRBV4-1; abundance: NA; j_gene: TRBJ2-1; CDR3nt: TGCGCCAGCAGCCAGGGAGACAGGGGGCATGTGGGATACAATGAGCAGTTCTTC; CDR3aa: CASSQGDRGHVGYNEQFF
d_gene: TRBD1; v_gene: TRBV11-2; abundance: NA; j_gene: TRBJ1-2; CDR3nt: TGTGCCAGCTTGCGGGACAGGGGTAACTATGGCTACACCTTC; CDR3aa: CASLRDRGNYGYTF
d_gene: TRBD1; v_gene: TRBV6-5; abundance: few; j_gene: TRBJ2-7; CDR3nt: TGTGCCAGCAGTGTCGGACAGGGAAATACCCAGTACTTC; CDR3aa: CASSVGQGNTQYF
d_gene: NA; v_gene: TRBV9; abundance: once; j_gene: TRBJ1-4; CDR3nt: TGTGCCAGCAGCCCGACAGGAACTAATGAAAAACTGTTTTTT; CDR3aa: CASSPTGTNEKLFF
d_gene: NA; v_gene: TRBV19; abundance: once; j_gene: TRBJ1-5; CDR3nt: TGTGCCACTGAAGACAGGTACATAGGGCAGCCCCAGCATTTT; CDR3aa: CATEDRYIGQPQHF
d_gene: NA; v_gene: TRBV7-2; abundance: NA; j_gene: TRBJ2-7; CDR3nt: TGTGCCAGCAGCCTAGGAGACTACGAGCAGTACTTC; CDR3aa: CASSLGDYEQYF
d_gene: NA; v_gene: TRBV25-1; abundance: NA; j_gene: TRBJ2-1; CDR3nt: TGTGCCAGTCGGGGGGGATACCGGGACAGCCTGTTCTTC; CDR3aa: CASRGGYRDSLFF
d_gene: NA; v_gene: TRBV5-1; abundance: once; j_gene: TRBJ2-1; CDR3nt: TGCGCCAGCAGCTTGGTCGGGGGGCTGGCGTACAATGAGCAGTTCTTC; CDR3aa: CASSLVGGLAYNEQFF
d_gene: NA; v_gene: TRBV18; abundance: NA; j_gene: TRBJ2-7; CDR3nt: TGTGCCAGCTCACCAACAGGGAATGACGAGCAGTACTTC; CDR3aa: CASSPTGNDEQYF
d_gene: TRBD1; v_gene: TRBV18; abundance: NA; j_gene: TRBJ2-5; CDR3nt: TGTGCCAGCTCACGGGGACAGGTCCAAGAGACCCAGTACTTC; CDR3aa: CASSRGQVQETQYF
d_gene: TRBD1; v_gene: TRBV30; abundance: NA; j_gene: TRBJ1-4; CDR3nt: TGTGCCTGGAGTGCGCGGACAGGGGGCGGGGAAAAACTGTTTTTT; CDR3aa: CAWSARTGGGEKLFF
d_gene: NA; v_gene: TRBV28; abundance: NA; j_gene: TRBJ2-4; CDR3nt: TGTGCCAGCAGTTTATCACGCGAAGCCAAAAACATTCAGTACTTC; CDR3aa: CASSLSREAKNIQYF